This note documents a single TCR beta chain sequence. Its specificity is not known. The sample originates from a study of immune evolution from preneoplasia to lung adenocarcinoma. Study in general: HLA loss of heterozygosity: about 7% AIS, approximately 15% MIA, more than 25% ADC, none AAH. The study, taken as a whole, reports: Top clone frequencies peaked in normal lung, apparently declining through invasive adenocarcinoma. Compared with EGFR-mutant or double wild-type lesions, KRAS-mutant nodules were more clonal. Normal lung had highest clonality; later lesions appeared denser, more diverse.

Only in-frame clones appear in the TCRdb table, and some are missing; sequencing was by immunoSEQ multiplex PCR. The table lists tens of thousands of clones, roughly 74% of them singletons. V lost 3 bases, J lost 3 bases, and 3 bases stayed unmatched. The CDR3 loop spans 14 amino acids. Germline V gene lookup returns CDR1 MGHRA and CDR2 YSYEKL. The rearrangement uses TRBV4-1 and TRBJ2-7, with TRBD2 identical over 9 bases. The receptor comes from a person between 60 and 69 years old with lung adenocarcinoma. Sequenced sample: FFPE invasive lung adenocarcinoma tissue. The CDR3 coding sequence is TGCGCCAGCAGCCATAGCGGGAGAGACTACGAGCAGTACTTC. Protein product: CASSHSGRDYEQYF.